The sequence of this T cell receptor beta chain was determined in a study of T cells in localized non-small cell lung cancer. Study-level findings and limits: Investigators sequenced only a single tumor region, leaving heterogeneity possible. For the top 100 tumor clones, a median roughly 56 also appeared in adjacent lung.

Turning to this clone: Its antigen is unknown.

Clones were read by immunoSEQ multiplex PCR, and TCRdb kept only the in-frame ones, dropping some. The data hold roughly 86,000 clones, with approximately 84% observed a single time. With 2 bases clipped from V and 4 bases from J, the junction kept 12 bases outside the gene matches. CDR1 is SGDLS, CDR2 YYNGEE, per germline. The CDR3 length is 18 residues. The chain is built from TRBV9 and TRBJ2-2, with TRBD2 identical over 9 bases. This specimen was peripheral blood, taken before any cancer treatment. This receptor was taken from a man between 40 and 70 years old with stage I lung adenocarcinoma. The CDR3 loop is CASSVLQLAGERTGELFF. The CDR3 nucleotides are TGTGCCAGCAGCGTGCTACAATTAGCGGGAGAGCGCACCGGGGAGCTGTTTTTT.